This TCR beta chain derives from a study of quantifying T cell responses using KT2 cells. About the research overall: cDNA was made from DNase-treated RNA using alpha and beta constant primers.

The cDNA 3' end received a ligated oligonucleotide with a UMI. First-round PCR used three to five cycles and beta primers RC1.1 and RC1.2 covering TRBC1 and TRBC2. TCRdb passed the UMI-ligation and nested PCR reads through MiXCR, listing each CDR3 protein once. The sample has some 48,000 distinct CDR3 sequences; roughly 10% are singletons. The CDR3 length is 14 residues. J was trimmed by 4 bases and V by 3 bases; bases with no gene match: 5. CDR1 and CDR2 (germline): LGHDT, YNNKEL (reference sequence). In this sample, this clonotype turned up many times. This TCR was recovered from a human donor. Source material: PBMCs spiked with cells of the T cell clone KT2. J is TRBJ2-7 and V is TRBV3-1; the match to TRBD1 covers 8 bases. Written as DNA, the CDR3 is TGTGCCAGCAGCCACCCAGGGGGCGCATACGAGCAGTACTTC. Its protein product is CASSHPGGAYEQYF.